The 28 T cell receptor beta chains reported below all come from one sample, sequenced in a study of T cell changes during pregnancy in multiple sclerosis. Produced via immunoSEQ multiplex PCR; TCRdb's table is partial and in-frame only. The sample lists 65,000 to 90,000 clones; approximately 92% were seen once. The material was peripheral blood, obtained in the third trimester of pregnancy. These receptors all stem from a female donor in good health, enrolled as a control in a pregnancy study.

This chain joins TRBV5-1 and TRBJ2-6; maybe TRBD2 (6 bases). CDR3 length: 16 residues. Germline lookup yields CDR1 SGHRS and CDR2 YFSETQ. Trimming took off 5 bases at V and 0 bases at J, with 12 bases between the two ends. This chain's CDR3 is CASRVTGVSGANVLTF. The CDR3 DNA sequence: TGCGCCAGCAGAGTTACGGGGGTCTCTGGGGCCAACGTCCTGACTTTC.

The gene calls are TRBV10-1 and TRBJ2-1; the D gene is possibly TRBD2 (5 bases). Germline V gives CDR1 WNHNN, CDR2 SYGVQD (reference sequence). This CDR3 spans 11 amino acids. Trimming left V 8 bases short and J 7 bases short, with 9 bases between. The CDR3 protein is CASPGWNEQFF. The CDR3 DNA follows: TGCGCCAGCCCGGGGTGGAATGAGCAGTTCTTC.

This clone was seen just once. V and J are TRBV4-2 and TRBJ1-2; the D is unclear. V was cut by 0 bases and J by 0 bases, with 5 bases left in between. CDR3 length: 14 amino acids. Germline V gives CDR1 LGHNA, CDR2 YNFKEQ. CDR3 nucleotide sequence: TGTGCCAGCAGCCAAGAGCCGGCTAACTATGGCTACACCTTC. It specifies CASSQEPANYGYTF.

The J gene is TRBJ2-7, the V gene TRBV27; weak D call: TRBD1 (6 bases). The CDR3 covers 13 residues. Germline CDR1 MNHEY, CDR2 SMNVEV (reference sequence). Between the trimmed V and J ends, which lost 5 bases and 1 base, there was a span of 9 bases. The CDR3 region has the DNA TGTGCCAGCAGTAACAGGGCGTCCTACGAGCAGTACTTC. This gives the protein CASSNRASYEQYF.

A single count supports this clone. CDR3 DNA: TGCGCCAGCAGCCCAGGGTGGGATAGCTCCTACGAGCAGTACTTC. Translating gives CASSPGWDSSYEQYF. This rearrangement joins TRBV4-1 to TRBJ2-7; tentative D call: TRBD1 (5 bases). The germline V and J ends were trimmed by 4 bases and 0 bases, with 13 bases remaining between them. The CDR3 has 15 residues. Germline V lookup: CDR1 MGHRA, CDR2 YSYEKL.

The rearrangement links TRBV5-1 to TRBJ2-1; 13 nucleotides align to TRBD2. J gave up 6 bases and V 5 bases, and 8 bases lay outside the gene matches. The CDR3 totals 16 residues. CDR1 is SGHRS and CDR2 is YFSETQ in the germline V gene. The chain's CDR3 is CASSPTSGGAFNEQFF. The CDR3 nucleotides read TGCGCCAGCAGTCCAACTAGCGGGGGGGCGTTCAATGAGCAGTTCTTC.

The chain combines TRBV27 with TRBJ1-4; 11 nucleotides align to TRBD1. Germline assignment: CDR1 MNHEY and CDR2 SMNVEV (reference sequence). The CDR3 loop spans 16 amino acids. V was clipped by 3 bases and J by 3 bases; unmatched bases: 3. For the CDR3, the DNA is TGTGCCAGCAGTTTGTGGACAGGGGGCCCTAATGAAAAACTGTTTTTT. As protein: CASSLWTGGPNEKLFF.

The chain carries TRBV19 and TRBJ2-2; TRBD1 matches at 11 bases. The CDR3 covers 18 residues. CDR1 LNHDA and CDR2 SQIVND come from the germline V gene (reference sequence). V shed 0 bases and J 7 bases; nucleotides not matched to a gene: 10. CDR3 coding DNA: TGTGCCAGTAGTATAGACCACCGGACAGGGGGCTTAGTCGGGGAGCTGTTTTTT. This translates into CASSIDHRTGGLVGELFF.

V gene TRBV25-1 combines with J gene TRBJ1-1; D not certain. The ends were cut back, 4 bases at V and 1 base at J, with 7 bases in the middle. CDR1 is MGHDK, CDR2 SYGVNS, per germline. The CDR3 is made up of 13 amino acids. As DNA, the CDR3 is TGTGCCAGCAGTGCCGCCAGGAACACTGAAGCTTTCTTT. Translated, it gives CASSAARNTEAFF.

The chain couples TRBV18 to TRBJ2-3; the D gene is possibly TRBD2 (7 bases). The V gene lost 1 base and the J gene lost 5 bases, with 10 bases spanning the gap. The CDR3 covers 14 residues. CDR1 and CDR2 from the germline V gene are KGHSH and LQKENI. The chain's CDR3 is CASSPRGGGDTQYF. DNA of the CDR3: TGTGCCAGCTCACCACGGGGGGGCGGAGATACGCAGTATTTT. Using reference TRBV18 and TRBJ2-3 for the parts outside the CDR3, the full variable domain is NAGVMQNPRHLVRRRGQEARLRCSPMKGHSHVYWYRQLPEEGLKFMVYLQKENIIDESGMPKERFSAEFPKEGPSILRIQQVVRGDSAAYFCASSPRGGGDTQYFGPGTRLTVL.

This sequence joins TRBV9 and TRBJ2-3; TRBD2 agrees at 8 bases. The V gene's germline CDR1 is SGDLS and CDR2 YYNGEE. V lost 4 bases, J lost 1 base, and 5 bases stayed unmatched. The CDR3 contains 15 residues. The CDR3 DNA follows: TGTGCCAGCAGCACGCTAGCGGGCCGCACAGATACGCAGTATTTT. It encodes CASSTLAGRTDTQYF.

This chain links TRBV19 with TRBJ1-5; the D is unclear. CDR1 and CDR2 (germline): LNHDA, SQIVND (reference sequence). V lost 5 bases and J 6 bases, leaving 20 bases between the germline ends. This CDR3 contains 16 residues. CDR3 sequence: CASSPPARAASQPQHF. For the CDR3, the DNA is TGTGCCAGTAGTCCACCGGCGAGGGCGGCGAGTCAGCCCCAGCATTTT. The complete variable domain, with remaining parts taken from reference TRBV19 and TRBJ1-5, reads DGGITQSPKYLFRKEGQNVTLSCEQNLNHDAMYWYRQDPGQGLRLIYYSQIVNDFQKGDIAEGYSVSREKKESFPLTVTSAQKNPTAFYLCASSPPARAASQPQHFGDGTRLSIL.

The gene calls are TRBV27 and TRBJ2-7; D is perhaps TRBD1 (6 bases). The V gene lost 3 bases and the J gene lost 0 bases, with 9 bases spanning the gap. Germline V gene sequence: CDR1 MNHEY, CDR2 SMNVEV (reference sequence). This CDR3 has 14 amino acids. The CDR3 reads CASSFDRSSYEQYF. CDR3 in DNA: TGTGCCAGCAGTTTCGACAGGAGCTCCTACGAGCAGTACTTC.

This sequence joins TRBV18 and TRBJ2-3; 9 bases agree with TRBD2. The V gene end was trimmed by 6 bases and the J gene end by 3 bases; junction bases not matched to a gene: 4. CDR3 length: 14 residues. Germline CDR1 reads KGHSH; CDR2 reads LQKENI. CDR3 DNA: TGTGCCAGCTCTGCGGGGGGGCGGACAGATACGCAGTATTTT. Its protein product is CASSAGGRTDTQYF. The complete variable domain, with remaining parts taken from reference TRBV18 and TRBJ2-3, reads NAGVMQNPRHLVRRRGQEARLRCSPMKGHSHVYWYRQLPEEGLKFMVYLQKENIIDESGMPKERFSAEFPKEGPSILRIQQVVRGDSAAYFCASSAGGRTDTQYFGPGTRLTVL.

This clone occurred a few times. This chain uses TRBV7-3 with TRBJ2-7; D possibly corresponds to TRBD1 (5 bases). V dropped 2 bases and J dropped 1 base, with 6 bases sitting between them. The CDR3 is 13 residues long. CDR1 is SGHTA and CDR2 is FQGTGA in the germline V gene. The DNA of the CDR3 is TGTGCCAGCAGCTTATCAGGGTCCTACGAGCAGTACTTC. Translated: CASSLSGSYEQYF. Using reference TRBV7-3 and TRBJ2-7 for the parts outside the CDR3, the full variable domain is GAGVSQTPSNKVTEKGKYVELRCDPISGHTALYWYRQSLGQGPEFLIYFQGTGAADDSGLPNDRFFAVRPEGSVSTLKIQRTERGDSAVYLCASSLSGSYEQYFGPGTRLTVT.

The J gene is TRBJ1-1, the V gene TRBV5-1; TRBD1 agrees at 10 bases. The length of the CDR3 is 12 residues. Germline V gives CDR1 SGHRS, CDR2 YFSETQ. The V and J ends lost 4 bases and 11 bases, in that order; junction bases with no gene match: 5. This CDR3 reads CASSGTGVQAFF. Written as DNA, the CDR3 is TGCGCCAGCAGCGGGACAGGGGTACAGGCTTTCTTT.

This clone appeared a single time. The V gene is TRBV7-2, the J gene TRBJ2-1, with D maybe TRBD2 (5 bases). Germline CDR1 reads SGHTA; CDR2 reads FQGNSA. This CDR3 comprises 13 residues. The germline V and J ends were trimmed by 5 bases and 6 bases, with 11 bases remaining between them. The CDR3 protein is CASSPRRGNEQFF. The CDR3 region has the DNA TGTGCCAGCAGCCCTCGCCGGGGCAATGAGCAGTTCTTC.

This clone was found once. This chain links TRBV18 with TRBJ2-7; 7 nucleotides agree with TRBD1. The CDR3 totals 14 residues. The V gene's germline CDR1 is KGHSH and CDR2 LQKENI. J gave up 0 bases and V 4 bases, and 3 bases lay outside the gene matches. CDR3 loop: CASSLGQSSYEQYF. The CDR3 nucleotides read TGTGCCAGCTCACTGGGACAGAGCTCCTACGAGCAGTACTTC.

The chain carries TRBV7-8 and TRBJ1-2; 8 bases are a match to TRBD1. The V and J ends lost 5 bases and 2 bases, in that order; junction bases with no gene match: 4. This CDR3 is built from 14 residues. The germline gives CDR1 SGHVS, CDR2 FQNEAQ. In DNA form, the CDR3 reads TGTGCCAGCAGCGCAGCAGGGGGCAACTATGGCTACACCTTC. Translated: CASSAAGGNYGYTF.

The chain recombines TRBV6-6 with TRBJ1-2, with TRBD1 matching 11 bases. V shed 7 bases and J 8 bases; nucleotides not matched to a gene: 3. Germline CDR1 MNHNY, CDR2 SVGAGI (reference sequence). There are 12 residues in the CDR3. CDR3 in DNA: TGTGCCAGCATTGGGACAGGGGGAGGCTACACCTTC. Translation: CASIGTGGGYTF.

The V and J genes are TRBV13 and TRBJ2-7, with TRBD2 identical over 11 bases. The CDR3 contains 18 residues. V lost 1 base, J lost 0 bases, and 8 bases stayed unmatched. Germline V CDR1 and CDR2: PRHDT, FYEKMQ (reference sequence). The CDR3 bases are TGTGCCAGCAGCTTAGCTAGCGGGGGGTCAGGTAGCTCCTACGAGCAGTACTTC. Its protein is CASSLASGGSGSSYEQYF.

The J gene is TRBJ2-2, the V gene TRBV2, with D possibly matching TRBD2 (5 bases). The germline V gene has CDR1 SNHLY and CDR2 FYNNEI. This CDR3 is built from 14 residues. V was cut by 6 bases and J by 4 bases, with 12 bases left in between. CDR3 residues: CASRDTRSTGELFF. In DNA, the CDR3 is TGTGCCAGCAGGGATACTAGGAGCACCGGGGAGCTGTTTTTT.

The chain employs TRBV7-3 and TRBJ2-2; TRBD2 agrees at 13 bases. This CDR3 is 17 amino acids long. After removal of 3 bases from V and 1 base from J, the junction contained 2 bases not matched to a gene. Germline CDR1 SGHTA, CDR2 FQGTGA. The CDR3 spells CASSFRTSGRNTGELFF. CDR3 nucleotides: TGTGCCAGCAGCTTCCGGACTAGCGGGAGGAACACCGGGGAGCTGTTTTTT.

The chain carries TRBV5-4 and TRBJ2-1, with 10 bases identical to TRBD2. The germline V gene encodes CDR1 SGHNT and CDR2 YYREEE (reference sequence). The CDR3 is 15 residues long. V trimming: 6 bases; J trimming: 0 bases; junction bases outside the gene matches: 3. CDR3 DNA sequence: TGTGCCAGCACCACTAGCGGGGCCTCCTACAATGAGCAGTTCTTC. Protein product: CASTTSGASYNEQFF.

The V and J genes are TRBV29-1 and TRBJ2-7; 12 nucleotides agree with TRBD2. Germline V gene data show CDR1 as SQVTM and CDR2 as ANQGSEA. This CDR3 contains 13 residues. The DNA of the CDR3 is TGCAGTATGACTAGCGGGAGAGGGTACGAGCAGTACTTC. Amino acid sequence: CSMTSGRGYEQYF.

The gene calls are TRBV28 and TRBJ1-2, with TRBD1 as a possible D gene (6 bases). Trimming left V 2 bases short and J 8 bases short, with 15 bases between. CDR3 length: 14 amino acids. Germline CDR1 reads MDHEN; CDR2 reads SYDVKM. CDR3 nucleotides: TGTGCCAGCAGTTTACCGAACAGGGTTCGGGGCTACACCTTC. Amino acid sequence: CASSLPNRVRGYTF.

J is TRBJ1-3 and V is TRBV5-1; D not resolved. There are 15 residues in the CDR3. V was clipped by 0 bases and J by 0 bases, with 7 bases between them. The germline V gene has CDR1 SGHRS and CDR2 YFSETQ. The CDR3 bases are TGCGCCAGCAGCTTGGGGCAGATCTCTGGAAACACCATATATTTT. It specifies CASSLGQISGNTIYF.

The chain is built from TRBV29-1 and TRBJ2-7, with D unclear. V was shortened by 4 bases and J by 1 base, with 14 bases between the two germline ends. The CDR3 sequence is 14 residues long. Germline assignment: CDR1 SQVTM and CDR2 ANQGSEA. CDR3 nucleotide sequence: TGCAGCGTTGGATGGTTGGAGCTATCCTACGAGCAGTACTTC. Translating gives CSVGWLELSYEQYF.